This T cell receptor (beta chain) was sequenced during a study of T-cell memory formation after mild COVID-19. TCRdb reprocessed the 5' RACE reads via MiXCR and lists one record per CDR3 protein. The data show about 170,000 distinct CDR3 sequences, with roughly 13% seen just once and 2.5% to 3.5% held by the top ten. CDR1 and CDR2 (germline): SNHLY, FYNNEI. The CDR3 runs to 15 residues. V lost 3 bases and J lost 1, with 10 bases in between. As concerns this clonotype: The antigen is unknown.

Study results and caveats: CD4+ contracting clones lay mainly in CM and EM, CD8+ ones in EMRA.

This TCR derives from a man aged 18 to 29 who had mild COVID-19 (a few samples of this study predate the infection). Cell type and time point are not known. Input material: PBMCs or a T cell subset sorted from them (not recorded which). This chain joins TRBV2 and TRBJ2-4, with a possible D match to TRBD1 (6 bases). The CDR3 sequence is CASSDRGSAKNIQYF. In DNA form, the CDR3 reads TGTGCCAGCAGTGACAGGGGTAGCGCCAAAAACATTCAGTACTTC. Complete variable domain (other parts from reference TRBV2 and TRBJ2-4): EPEVTQTPSHQVTQMGQEVILRCVPISNHLYFYWYRQILGQKVEFLVSFYNNEISEKSEIFDDQFSVERPDGSNFTLKIRSTKLEDSAMYFCASSDRGSAKNIQYFGAGTRLSVL.